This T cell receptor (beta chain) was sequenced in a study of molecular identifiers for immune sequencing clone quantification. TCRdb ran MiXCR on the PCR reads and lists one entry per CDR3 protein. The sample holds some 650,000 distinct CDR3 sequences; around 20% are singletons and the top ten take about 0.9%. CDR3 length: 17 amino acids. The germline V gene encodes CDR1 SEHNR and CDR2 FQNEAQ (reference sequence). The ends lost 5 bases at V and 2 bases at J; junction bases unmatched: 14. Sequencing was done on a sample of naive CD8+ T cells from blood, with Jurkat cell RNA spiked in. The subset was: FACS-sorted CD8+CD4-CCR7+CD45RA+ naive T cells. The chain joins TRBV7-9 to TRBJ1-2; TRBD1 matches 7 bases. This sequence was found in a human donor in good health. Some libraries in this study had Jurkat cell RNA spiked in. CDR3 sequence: CASSTDPMDRPNYGYTF. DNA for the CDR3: TGTGCCAGCAGCACTGACCCCATGGACAGGCCAAACTATGGCTACACCTTC.